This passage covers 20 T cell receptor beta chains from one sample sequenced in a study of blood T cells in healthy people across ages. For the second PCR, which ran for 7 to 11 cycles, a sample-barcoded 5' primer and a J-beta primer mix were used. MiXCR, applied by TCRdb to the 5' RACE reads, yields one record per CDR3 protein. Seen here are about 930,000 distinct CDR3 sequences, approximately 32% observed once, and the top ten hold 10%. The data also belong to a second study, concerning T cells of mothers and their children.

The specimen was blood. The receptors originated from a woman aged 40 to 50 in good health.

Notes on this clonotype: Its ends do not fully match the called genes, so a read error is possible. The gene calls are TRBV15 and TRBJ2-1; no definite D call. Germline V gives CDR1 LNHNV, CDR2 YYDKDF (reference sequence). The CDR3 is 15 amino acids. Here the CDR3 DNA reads TGTGCCACCAACAGAGATCTGGGTAGTAGGTATGAGCAGTTCTTC. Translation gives CATNRDLGSRYEQFF.

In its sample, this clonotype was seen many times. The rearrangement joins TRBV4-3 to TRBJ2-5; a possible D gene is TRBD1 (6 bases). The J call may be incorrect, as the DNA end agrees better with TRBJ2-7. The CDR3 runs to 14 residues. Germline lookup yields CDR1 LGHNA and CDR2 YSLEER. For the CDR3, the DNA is TGCGCCAGCAGCCAAGGTTTAGGGGGCTACGAGCAGTACTTC. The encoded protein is CASSQGLGGYEQYF.

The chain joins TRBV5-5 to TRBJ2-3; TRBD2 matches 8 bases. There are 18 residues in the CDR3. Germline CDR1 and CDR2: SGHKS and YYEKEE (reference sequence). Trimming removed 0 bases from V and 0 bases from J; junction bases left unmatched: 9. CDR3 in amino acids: CASSLDRRTSRSTDTQYF. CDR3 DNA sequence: TGTGCCAGCAGCTTGGACCGGCGGACTAGCAGGAGCACAGATACGCAGTATTTT.

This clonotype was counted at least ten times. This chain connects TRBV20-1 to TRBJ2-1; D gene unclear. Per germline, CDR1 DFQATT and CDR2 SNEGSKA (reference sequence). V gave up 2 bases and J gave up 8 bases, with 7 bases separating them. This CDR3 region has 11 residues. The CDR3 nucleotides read TGCAGTGCTAGATGGAAGTATGAGCAGTTCTTC. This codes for CSARWKYEQFF.

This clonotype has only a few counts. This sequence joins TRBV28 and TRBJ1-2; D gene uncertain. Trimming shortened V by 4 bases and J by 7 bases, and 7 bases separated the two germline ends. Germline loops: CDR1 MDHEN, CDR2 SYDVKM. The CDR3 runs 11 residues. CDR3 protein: CASSSNTGYTF. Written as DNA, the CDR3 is TGTGCCAGCAGTTCAAACACTGGCTACACCTTC.

CDR3 region: CASSHTGGTGANVLTF. The CDR3 DNA reads TGTGCCAGCAGCCATACAGGGGGGACTGGGGCCAACGTCCTGACTTTC. The chain couples TRBV6-4 to TRBJ2-6; 8 bases map to TRBD1. With 6 bases clipped from V and 2 bases from J, the junction kept 6 bases outside the gene matches. The germline V gene encodes CDR1 MRHNA and CDR2 SNTAGT. The length of the CDR3 is 16 residues.

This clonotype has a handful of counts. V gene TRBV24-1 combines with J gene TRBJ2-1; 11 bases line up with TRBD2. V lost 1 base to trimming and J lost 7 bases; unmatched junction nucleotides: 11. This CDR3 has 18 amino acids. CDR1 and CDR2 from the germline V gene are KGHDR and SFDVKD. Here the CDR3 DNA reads TGTGCCACCAGTGATTTAGGGGGTTTAGCGGGGGGGCAAAATGAGCAGTTCTTC. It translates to CATSDLGGLAGGQNEQFF.

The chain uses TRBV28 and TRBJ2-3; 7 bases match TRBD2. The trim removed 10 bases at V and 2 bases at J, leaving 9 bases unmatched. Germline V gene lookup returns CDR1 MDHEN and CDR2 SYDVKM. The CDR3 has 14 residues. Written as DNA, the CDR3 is TGTGCCACAGCGGGACGGGAAGTCACAGATACGCAGTATTTT. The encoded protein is CATAGREVTDTQYF.

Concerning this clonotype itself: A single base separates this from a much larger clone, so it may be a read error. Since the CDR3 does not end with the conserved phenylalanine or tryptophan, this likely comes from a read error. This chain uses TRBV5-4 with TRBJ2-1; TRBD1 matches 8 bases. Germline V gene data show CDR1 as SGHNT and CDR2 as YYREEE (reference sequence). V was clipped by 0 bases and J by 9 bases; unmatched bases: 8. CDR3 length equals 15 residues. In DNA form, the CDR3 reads TGTGCCAGCAGCTTGGCCGGACAGGGATTCTCTGAGCAGTTCGTC. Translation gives CASSLAGQGFSEQFV.

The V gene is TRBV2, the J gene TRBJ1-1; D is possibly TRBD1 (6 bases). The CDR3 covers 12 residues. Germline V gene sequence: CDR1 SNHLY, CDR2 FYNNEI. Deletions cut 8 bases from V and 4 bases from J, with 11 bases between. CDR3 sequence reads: CASLQGITEAFF. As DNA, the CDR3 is TGTGCCAGCTTGCAGGGGATCACTGAAGCTTTCTTT.

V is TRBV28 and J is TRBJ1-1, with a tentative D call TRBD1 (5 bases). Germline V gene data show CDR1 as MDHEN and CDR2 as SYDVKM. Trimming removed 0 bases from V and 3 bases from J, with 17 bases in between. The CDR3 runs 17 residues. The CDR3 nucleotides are TGTGCCAGCAGTTTATGGGAGGGGACCCGGGGGGACACTGAAGCTTTCTTT. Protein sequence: CASSLWEGTRGDTEAFF.

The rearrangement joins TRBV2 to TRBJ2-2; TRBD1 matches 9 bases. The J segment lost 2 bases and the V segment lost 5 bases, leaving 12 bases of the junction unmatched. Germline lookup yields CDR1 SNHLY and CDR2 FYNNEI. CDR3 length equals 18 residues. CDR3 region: CASSFLLDRGLNTGELFF. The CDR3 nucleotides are TGTGCCAGCAGTTTTCTCCTGGACAGGGGATTAAACACCGGGGAGCTGTTTTTT.

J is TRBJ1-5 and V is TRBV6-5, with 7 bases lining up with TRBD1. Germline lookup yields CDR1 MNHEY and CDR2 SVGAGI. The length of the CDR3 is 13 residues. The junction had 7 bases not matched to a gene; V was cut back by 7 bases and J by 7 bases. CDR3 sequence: CASTQDRDQPQHF. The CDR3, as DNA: TGTGCCAGCACTCAAGACAGGGACCAGCCCCAGCATTTT.

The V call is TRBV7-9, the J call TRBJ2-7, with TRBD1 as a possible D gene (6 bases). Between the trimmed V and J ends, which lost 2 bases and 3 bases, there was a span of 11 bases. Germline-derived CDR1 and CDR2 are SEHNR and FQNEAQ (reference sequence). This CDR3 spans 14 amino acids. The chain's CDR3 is CASSLHQDSYEQYF. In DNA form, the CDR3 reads TGTGCCAGCAGCTTACATCAGGACAGCTACGAGCAGTACTTC.

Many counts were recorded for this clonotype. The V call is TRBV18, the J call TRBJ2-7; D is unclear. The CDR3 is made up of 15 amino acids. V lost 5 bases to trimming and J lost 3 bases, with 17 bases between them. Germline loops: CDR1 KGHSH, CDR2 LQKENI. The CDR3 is CASSSDRNKIYEQYF. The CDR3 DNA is TGTGCCAGCTCATCAGACCGTAACAAGATCTACGAGCAGTACTTC. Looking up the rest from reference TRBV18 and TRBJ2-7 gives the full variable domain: NAGVMQNPRHLVRRRGQEARLRCSPMKGHSHVYWYRQLPEEGLKFMVYLQKENIIDESGMPKERFSAEFPKEGPSILRIQQVVRGDSAAYFCASSSDRNKIYEQYFGPGTRLTVT.

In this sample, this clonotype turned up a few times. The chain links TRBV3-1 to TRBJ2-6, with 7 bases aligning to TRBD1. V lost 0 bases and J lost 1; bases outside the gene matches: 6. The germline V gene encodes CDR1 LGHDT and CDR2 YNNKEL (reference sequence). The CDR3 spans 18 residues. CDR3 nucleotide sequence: TGTGCCAGCAGCCAAGATGGGACAGTCCTTTCTGGGGCCAACGTCCTGACTTTC. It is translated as CASSQDGTVLSGANVLTF.

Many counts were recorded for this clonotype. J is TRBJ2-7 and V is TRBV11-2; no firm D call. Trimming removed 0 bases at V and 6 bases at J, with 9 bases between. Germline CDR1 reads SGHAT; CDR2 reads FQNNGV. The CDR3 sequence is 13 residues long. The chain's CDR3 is CASSLDPGSEQYF. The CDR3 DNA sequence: TGTGCCAGCAGCTTAGATCCAGGTAGCGAGCAGTACTTC. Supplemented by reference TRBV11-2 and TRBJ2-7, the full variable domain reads EAGVAQSPRYKIIEKRQSVAFWCNPISGHATLYWYQQILGQGPKLLIQFQNNGVVDDSQLPKDRFSAERLKGVDSTLKIQPAKLEDSAVYLCASSLDPGSEQYFGPGTRLTVT.

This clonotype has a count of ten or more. The CDR3 reads CASSYSLAGGPSSYNEQFF. The CDR3 nucleotides are TGTGCCAGCAGTTACTCTCTAGCGGGGGGGCCAAGCTCCTACAATGAGCAGTTCTTC. This chain uses TRBV6-5 with TRBJ2-1; 12 bases align to TRBD2. This CDR3 has 19 residues. Germline CDR1 is MNHEY and CDR2 is SVGAGI. The J segment lost 0 bases and the V segment lost 0 bases, leaving 6 bases of the junction unmatched.

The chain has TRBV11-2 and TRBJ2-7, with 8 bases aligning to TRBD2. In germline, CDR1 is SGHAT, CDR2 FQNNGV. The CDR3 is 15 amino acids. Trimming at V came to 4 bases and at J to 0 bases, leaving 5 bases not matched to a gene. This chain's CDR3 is CASSSAGTSSYEQYF. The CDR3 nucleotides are TGTGCCAGCAGCTCGGCCGGGACTAGCTCCTACGAGCAGTACTTC.

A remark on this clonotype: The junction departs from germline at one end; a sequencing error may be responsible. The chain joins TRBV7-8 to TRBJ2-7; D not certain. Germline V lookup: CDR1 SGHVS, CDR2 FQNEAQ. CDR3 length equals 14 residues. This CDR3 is CAGSLRLPSYEQYF. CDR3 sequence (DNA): TGTGCCGGCAGCTTACGGCTACCCTCCTACGAGCAGTACTTC.